This T cell receptor (beta chain) was captured in a study of blood T cell repertoires in COVID-19. The overall study: Samples taken during acute and convalescent COVID-19 were collected in the United States, Italy and Spain. From T cells, B-cell-depleted T cells, or PBMCs came the material, which was cDNA or gDNA.

Sequenced by immunoSEQ multiplex PCR; TCRdb stores in-frame clones only, minus some. The data show some 130,000 clones, roughly 86% seen once. This CDR3 has 15 residues. Germline CDR1 reads LNHDA; CDR2 reads SQIVND (reference sequence). Trimming cost V 6 bases and J 7 bases; bases outside gene matches: 12. This TCR came from a woman between 65 and 79 years old with COVID-19, enrolled during active disease. The chain employs TRBV19 and TRBJ1-2, with 9 bases identical to TRBD1. The sample comprised peripheral blood. The DNA for the CDR3 is TGTGCCAGTAGCGGACAGGGGAGGACTGCGCGTGGCTACACCTTC. Its translation is CASSGQGRTARGYTF.